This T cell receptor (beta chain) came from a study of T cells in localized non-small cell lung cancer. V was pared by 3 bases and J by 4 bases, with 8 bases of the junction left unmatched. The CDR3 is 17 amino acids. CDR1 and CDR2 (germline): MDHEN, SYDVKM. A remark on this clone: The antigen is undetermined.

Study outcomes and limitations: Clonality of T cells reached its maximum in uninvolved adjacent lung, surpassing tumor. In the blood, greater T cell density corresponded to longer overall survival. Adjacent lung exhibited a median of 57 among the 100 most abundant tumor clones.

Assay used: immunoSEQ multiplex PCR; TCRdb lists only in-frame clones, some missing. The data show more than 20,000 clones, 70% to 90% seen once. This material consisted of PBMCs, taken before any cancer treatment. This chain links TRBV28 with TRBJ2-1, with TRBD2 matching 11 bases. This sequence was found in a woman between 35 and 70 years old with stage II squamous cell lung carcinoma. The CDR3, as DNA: TGTGCCAGCAGTTTTTATAGCGGGAGGGCCATGTACAATGAGCAGTTCTTC. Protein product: CASSFYSGRAMYNEQFF.